These 5 T cell receptor beta chains originate from one sample sequenced in a study of CD8 T cells in ankylosing spondylitis. Findings and limits, study-wide: A motif in TCR beta, a set of under 10 highly homologous variants, appeared characteristic of ankylosing spondylitis blood.

In TCRdb, the 5' RACE reads were re-called with MiXCR into one record per CDR3 protein. Among approximately 300,000 distinct CDR3 sequences listed, less than 10% were seen once. These receptors have no identified antigens. The sequencing input was blood, either unsorted or a sorted T cell fraction (not recorded which). These receptors all stem from a male donor with ankylosing spondylitis.

This sequence joins TRBV12-2 and TRBJ2-1. TRBV12-2 is a known pseudogene. CDR3 length: 9 residues. The CDR3 coding sequence is TGTGCAAGTCGCTTATCGAAGTTCTTC. Protein sequence: CASRLSKFF.

This clonotype was found many times. This chain uses TRBV3-1 with TRBJ1-5, with unresolved D. Deletions cut 0 bases from V and 0 bases from J, with 6 bases between. CDR1 and CDR2 from the germline V gene are LGHDT and YNNKEL (reference sequence). This CDR3 contains 15 residues. CDR3 region: CASSQDRDSNQPQHF. CDR3 DNA sequence: TGTGCCAGCAGCCAAGATCGGGATAGCAATCAGCCCCAGCATTTT.

This clonotype was detected only a few times. The rearrangement joins TRBV28 to TRBJ2-6; no clear D gene. CDR3 length: 16 amino acids. Germline assignment: CDR1 MDHEN and CDR2 SYDVKM. Trimming took 0 bases from V and 4 from J, leaving 10 bases between them. CDR3 sequence: CASSLWSQVGANVLTF. The CDR3 DNA follows: TGTGCCAGCAGTTTATGGTCCCAGGTCGGGGCCAACGTCCTGACTTTC. The full variable domain, completed using reference TRBV28 and TRBJ2-6, is DVKVTQSSRYLVKRTGEKVFLECVQDMDHENMFWYRQDPGLGLRLIYFSYDVKMKEKGDIPEGYSVSREKKERFSLILESASTNQTSMYLCASSLWSQVGANVLTFGAGSRLTVL.

This clonotype was seen a handful of times. The rearrangement links TRBV27 to TRBJ1-5; no clear D gene. The germline gives CDR1 MNHEY, CDR2 SMNVEV (reference sequence). V was pared by 2 bases and J by 3 bases, with 5 bases between. CDR3 length: 13 amino acids. The CDR3 nucleotides are TGTGCCAGCAGTTTACTTACCAATCAGCCCCAGCATTTT. Translating gives CASSLLTNQPQHF.

This clonotype was recorded many times. This rearrangement joins TRBV3-1 to TRBJ2-3; TRBD2 might be the D (6 bases). This CDR3 is 17 amino acids long. V lost 0 bases and J lost 2, with 15 bases in between. Germline-derived CDR1 and CDR2 are LGHDT and YNNKEL (reference sequence). CDR3 sequence reads: CASSQEQLAMITDTQYF. CDR3 bases: TGTGCCAGCAGCCAAGAGCAGCTAGCGATGATCACAGATACGCAGTATTTT.